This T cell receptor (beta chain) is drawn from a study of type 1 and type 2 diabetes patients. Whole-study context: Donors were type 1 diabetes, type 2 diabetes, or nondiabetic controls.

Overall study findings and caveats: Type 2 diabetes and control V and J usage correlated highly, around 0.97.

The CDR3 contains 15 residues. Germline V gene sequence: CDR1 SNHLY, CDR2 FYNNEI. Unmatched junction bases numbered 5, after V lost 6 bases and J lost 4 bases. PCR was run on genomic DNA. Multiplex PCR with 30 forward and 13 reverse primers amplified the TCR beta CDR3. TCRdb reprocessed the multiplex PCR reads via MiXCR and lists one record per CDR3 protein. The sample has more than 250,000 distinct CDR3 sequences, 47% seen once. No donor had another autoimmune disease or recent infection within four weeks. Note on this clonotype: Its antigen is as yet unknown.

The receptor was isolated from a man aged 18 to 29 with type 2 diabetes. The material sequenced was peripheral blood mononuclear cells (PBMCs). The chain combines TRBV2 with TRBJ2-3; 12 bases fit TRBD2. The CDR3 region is CASRELAGGPDTQYF. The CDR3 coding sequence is TGTGCCAGCAGGGAACTAGCGGGAGGCCCAGATACGCAGTATTTT. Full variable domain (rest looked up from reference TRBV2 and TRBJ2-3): EPEVTQTPSHQVTQMGQEVILRCVPISNHLYFYWYRQILGQKVEFLVSFYNNEISEKSEIFDDQFSVERPDGSNFTLKIRSTKLEDSAMYFCASRELAGGPDTQYFGPGTRLTVL.